The next 28 T cell receptor beta chains were all read from a single sample in a study of shared clonotypes between healthy human individuals. The method was immunoSEQ multiplex PCR; TCRdb's version includes in-frame clones alone and lacks a portion of them. The data hold over a million clones, with about 98% observed a single time. Sequenced sample: naive CD4+ T cells sorted from blood. Subset noted: CD45RA+ positively selected. Every receptor here comes from a man aged 25-45 years in good health.

V is TRBV7-9 and J is TRBJ2-1; the match to TRBD2 covers 10 bases. V shed 7 bases and J 1 base; nucleotides not matched to a gene: 16. Germline CDR1 is SEHNR and CDR2 is FQNEAQ (reference sequence). The CDR3 extends over 19 amino acids. DNA of the CDR3: TGTGCCAGCATCTCACGGGCTAGCGGGAGCCCGGGTTCCTACAATGAGCAGTTCTTC. This encodes CASISRASGSPGSYNEQFF.

J is TRBJ2-5 and V is TRBV6-5; 10 positions agree with TRBD2. CDR3 length: 12 amino acids. Germline lookup yields CDR1 MNHEY and CDR2 SVGAGI. V lost 6 bases, J lost 14 bases, and 9 bases stayed unmatched. The CDR3 region has the DNA TGTGCCAGCAGAAAAGCCGGGACTAGCGAATACTTC. Protein: CASRKAGTSEYF.

This chain links TRBV6-1 with TRBJ2-3; 9 bases are shared with TRBD2. The CDR3 contains 14 residues. The V and J ends lost 7 bases and 4 bases, in that order; junction bases with no gene match: 6. Germline assignment: CDR1 MNHNS and CDR2 SASEGT. The CDR3 DNA is TGTGCCAGCAAAATAGCGGGAGCGGCAGATACGCAGTATTTT. It yields the protein CASKIAGAADTQYF.

J is TRBJ2-1 and V is TRBV7-2; 9 bases line up with TRBD2. The CDR3 is 16 amino acids. J lost 9 bases, V lost 1 base, and 10 bases had no gene match. Germline V gene data show CDR1 as SGHTA and CDR2 as FQGNSA. CDR3 nucleotides: TGTGCCAGCAGCTTAGAAGATAGCGGGAGCTTTACTGAGCAGTTCTTC. Amino acids: CASSLEDSGSFTEQFF.

The V and J genes are TRBV14 and TRBJ1-4; 9 nucleotides match TRBD1. The CDR3 totals 16 residues. The V gene's germline CDR1 is SGHDN and CDR2 FVKESK. V trimming: 5 bases; J trimming: 8 bases; junction bases outside the gene matches: 12. The CDR3 nucleotides read TGTGCCAGCAGCTTGCGAACAGGGGGCGGATTAGAAAAACTGTTTTTT. Translation: CASSLRTGGGLEKLFF.

Only one count was recorded for this clone. This chain uses TRBV18 with TRBJ2-1; D possibly corresponds to TRBD2 (6 bases). Trimming pared 3 bases from V and 8 bases from J, leaving 11 bases between. In germline, CDR1 is KGHSH, CDR2 LQKENI. The CDR3 is 13 amino acids. The DNA for the CDR3 is TGTGCCAGCTCACCCAGGGAGGCGTATGAGCAGTTCTTC. Translation: CASSPREAYEQFF.

As to this clone: Other DNA sequences from this sample encode an identical CDR3 as well. V and J are TRBV18 and TRBJ2-1, with unresolved D. V was clipped by 3 bases and J by 1 base, with 7 bases between them. Per germline, CDR1 KGHSH and CDR2 LQKENI. The CDR3 is 14 amino acids. Here the CDR3 reads CASSPAVSYNEQFF. CDR3 bases: TGTGCCAGCTCACCGGCGGTTTCCTACAATGAGCAGTTCTTC.

This clone was found once. V gene TRBV28 combines with J gene TRBJ2-1; maybe TRBD2 (6 bases). CDR3 length: 11 residues. V gave up 2 bases and J gave up 16 bases, with 12 bases separating them. Germline V gene data show CDR1 as MDHEN and CDR2 as SYDVKM. Here the CDR3 reads CASSLLSGLFF. For the CDR3, the DNA is TGTGCCAGCAGTTTACTTAGCGGTCTCTTCTTC.

CDR3 loop: CASSSRGLAAYEQYF. The CDR3 DNA is TGTGCCAGCAGCTCCCGAGGACTAGCGGCCTACGAGCAGTACTTC. This rearrangement joins TRBV5-4 to TRBJ2-7; 10 bases map to TRBD2. From germline, CDR1 is SGHNT and CDR2 YYREEE (reference sequence). V gave up 3 bases and J gave up 2 bases; unmatched junction bases: 5. This CDR3 has 15 amino acids. The variable domain in full, completed from reference TRBV5-4 and TRBJ2-7, reads ETGVTQSPTHLIKTRGQQVTLRCSSQSGHNTVSWYQQALGQGPQFIFQYYREEENGRGNFPPRFSGLQFPNYSSELNVNALELDDSALYLCASSSRGLAAYEQYFGPGTRLTVT.

This rearrangement joins TRBV5-1 to TRBJ1-5, with 7 bases fitting TRBD1. Germline assignment: CDR1 SGHRS and CDR2 YFSETQ. CDR3 length: 15 amino acids. V was pared by 4 bases and J by 3 bases, with 7 bases of the junction left unmatched. Here the CDR3 DNA reads TGCGCCAGCAGCATAGCGACAGGGCCCAATCAGCCCCAGCATTTT. It specifies CASSIATGPNQPQHF.

To note about this clone: At one end the junction does not follow the germline gene, possibly because of a read error. The chain uses TRBV5-5 and TRBJ1-2, with a weak D call TRBD1 (5 bases). CDR3 length: 14 amino acids. Germline loops: CDR1 SGHKS, CDR2 YYEKEE (reference sequence). The CDR3 DNA reads TGTGCCAGCAGCTTCTACGAAGTTGGGGGAAGGAATATATTC. Translated, it gives CASSFYEVGGRNIF. The whole variable domain, remainder taken from reference TRBV5-5 and TRBJ1-2, is DAGVTQSPTHLIKTRGQQVTLRCSPISGHKSVSWYQQVLGQGPQFIFQYYEKEERGRGNFPDRFSARQFPNYSSELNVNALLLGDSALYLCASSFYEVGGRNIFGSGTRLTVV.

The chain combines TRBV4-3 with TRBJ2-5; 12 nucleotides align to TRBD2. CDR3 length: 16 residues. Per the germline V gene, CDR1 is LGHNA and CDR2 is YSLEER. V lost 4 bases to trimming and J lost 4 bases; unmatched junction nucleotides: 7. The CDR3 nucleotides read TGCGCCAGCAGCCCGCAGCTAGCGGGAGGGGGAGAGACCCAGTACTTC. The encoded protein is CASSPQLAGGGETQYF.

The genes are TRBV5-4 and TRBJ2-3, with unresolved D. The CDR3 is 14 amino acids. CDR1 SGHNT and CDR2 YYREEE come from the germline V gene (reference sequence). V was pared by 3 bases and J by 0 bases, with 8 bases between. The CDR3 DNA reads TGTGCCAGCAGCTCCCGGGCGAGCACAGATACGCAGTATTTT. Its translation: CASSSRASTDTQYF.

A word on this clone: This specimen includes other DNA sequences encoding the same CDR3. The chain employs TRBV5-1 and TRBJ1-5; no clear D gene. Germline CDR1 is SGHRS and CDR2 is YFSETQ. V lost 0 bases, J lost 7 bases, and 11 bases lay in between. This CDR3 has 14 amino acids. The DNA for the CDR3 is TGCGCCAGCAGCTTGGAAGGCGGTCGACAGCCCCAGCATTTT. Its protein is CASSLEGGRQPQHF.

With respect to this clone: Other DNA sequences in the same sample also yield this CDR3. The J gene is TRBJ2-7, the V gene TRBV7-2, with no clear D. The CDR3 is 12 amino acids. In germline, CDR1 is SGHTA, CDR2 FQGNSA. Trimming stripped 1 base from V and 3 bases from J, with 4 bases between. Written as DNA, the CDR3 is TGTGCCAGCAGCTTAGTCCGCTACGAGCAGTACTTC. Translating it yields CASSLVRYEQYF.

The V gene is TRBV5-1, the J gene TRBJ2-7; D could derive from TRBD1 or TRBD2 (6 bases each). The CDR3 is 13 amino acids. Germline CDR1 reads SGHRS; CDR2 reads YFSETQ. Trimming took off 7 bases at V and 0 bases at J, with 11 bases between the two ends. CDR3 DNA sequence: TGCGCCAGCCGCGGAGGGGGCTCCTACGAGCAGTACTTC. Translating it yields CASRGGGSYEQYF. Drawing the rest from reference TRBV5-1 and TRBJ2-7, the complete variable domain is KAGVTQTPRYLIKTRGQQVTLSCSPISGHRSVSWYQQTPGQGLQFLFEYFSETQRNKGNFPGRFSGRQFSNSRSEMNVSTLELGDSALYLCASRGGGSYEQYFGPGTRLTVT.

This clone was counted once. This chain uses TRBV20-1 with TRBJ2-7; D not resolved. The CDR3 has 11 residues. CDR1 and CDR2 from the germline V gene are DFQATT and SNEGSKA (reference sequence). Trimming left V 6 bases short and J 5 bases short, with 11 bases between. CDR3 sequence (DNA): TGCAGTGCCACTGCTTTAGACGAGCAGTACTTC. Translation gives CSATALDEQYF.

This rearrangement joins TRBV6-5 to TRBJ2-7; no clear D. CDR3 length: 11 residues. The germline V gene has CDR1 MNHEY and CDR2 SVGAGI. The germline V and J ends were trimmed by 8 bases and 6 bases, with 11 bases remaining between them. The CDR3 DNA sequence: TGTGCCAGCTCCTATCAGACCGAGCAGTACTTC. Amino acid sequence: CASSYQTEQYF.

This chain uses TRBV6-6 with TRBJ2-7, with D tentatively TRBD1 (6 bases). This CDR3 has 15 amino acids. Germline loops: CDR1 MNHNY, CDR2 SVGAGI (reference sequence). V was clipped by 0 bases and J by 4 bases, with 13 bases between them. CDR3 sequence reads: CASSYSSAGVYEQYF. CDR3 in DNA: TGTGCCAGCAGTTACTCGTCGGCAGGGGTGTACGAGCAGTACTTC.

The chain carries TRBV19 and TRBJ1-3; D possibly corresponds to TRBD1 (5 bases). CDR3 length: 16 amino acids. Trimming pared 9 bases from V and 2 bases from J, leaving 20 bases between. Germline CDR1 and CDR2: LNHDA and SQIVND (reference sequence). The CDR3 reads CASSELTGVAGNTIYF. The CDR3 coding sequence is TGTGCCAGCAGCGAACTCACAGGCGTCGCTGGAAACACCATATATTTT.

The rearrangement uses TRBV6-1 and TRBJ1-1; perhaps TRBD1 as D (5 bases). V was clipped by 2 bases and J by 5 bases, with 21 bases between them. The CDR3 runs 17 residues. The germline V gene has CDR1 MNHNS and CDR2 SASEGT. The CDR3 here is CASSESIFKEGWTEAFF. For the CDR3, the DNA is TGTGCCAGCAGTGAATCGATATTTAAGGAGGGGTGGACTGAAGCTTTCTTT.

The CDR3 here is CASRTSGTTTETQYF. The DNA for the CDR3 is TGCGCCAGCAGAACTAGCGGGACGACGACAGAGACCCAGTACTTC. The gene calls are TRBV5-1 and TRBJ2-5, with 10 bases identical to TRBD2. Per the germline V gene, CDR1 is SGHRS and CDR2 is YFSETQ. This CDR3 comprises 15 residues. V lost 5 bases and J lost 4; bases outside the gene matches: 8.

The DNA for the CDR3 is TGTGCCAGCTCTCTTATCAGGAACCAAAATCAGCCCCAGCATTTT. Amino acids: CASSLIRNQNQPQHF. The chain recombines TRBV27 with TRBJ1-5; D ambiguous. Germline values: CDR1 MNHEY, CDR2 SMNVEV (reference sequence). The CDR3 loop spans 15 amino acids. With 8 bases removed from V and 4 bases from J, the gap between germline ends came to 18 bases.

The V call is TRBV19, the J call TRBJ2-1; 8 bases align to TRBD2. CDR3 size: 13 residues. V was pared by 6 bases and J by 7 bases, with 5 bases of the junction left unmatched. The germline V gene encodes CDR1 LNHDA and CDR2 SQIVND (reference sequence). CDR3 sequence: CASSGRARNEQFF. For the CDR3, the DNA is TGTGCCAGTAGCGGGAGGGCCCGGAATGAGCAGTTCTTC.

The chain is built from TRBV2 and TRBJ2-1, with D perhaps TRBD1 or TRBD2 (5 bases each). V shed 7 bases and J shed 4 bases, with 14 bases lying between them. Germline CDR1 reads SNHLY; CDR2 reads FYNNEI. CDR3 size: 14 residues. The CDR3 protein is CASKDSGVYNEQFF. The CDR3 DNA follows: TGTGCCAGCAAAGACAGCGGAGTATACAATGAGCAGTTCTTC. Full variable domain (outside the CDR3, taken from reference TRBV2 and TRBJ2-1): EPEVTQTPSHQVTQMGQEVILRCVPISNHLYFYWYRQILGQKVEFLVSFYNNEISEKSEIFDDQFSVERPDGSNFTLKIRSTKLEDSAMYFCASKDSGVYNEQFFGPGTRLTVL.

The rearrangement uses TRBV19 and TRBJ2-2; 8 positions match TRBD2. V gave up 5 bases and J gave up 4 bases; unmatched junction bases: 3. CDR1 is LNHDA and CDR2 is SQIVND in the germline V gene (reference sequence). The CDR3 consists of 14 residues. DNA of the CDR3: TGTGCCAGTAGTGTAGCGGGGCTCACCGGGGAGCTGTTTTTT. The encoded protein is CASSVAGLTGELFF.

The chain uses TRBV6-6 and TRBJ2-7; weak D call: TRBD1 (5 bases). V lost 7 bases to trimming and J lost 6 bases, with 22 bases between them. This CDR3 is built from 15 residues. Germline lookup yields CDR1 MNHNY and CDR2 SVGAGI (reference sequence). The CDR3 sequence is CASNPYMVGAVEQYF. CDR3 in DNA: TGTGCCAGCAACCCGTATATGGTTGGGGCAGTCGAGCAGTACTTC.

This chain joins TRBV6-5 and TRBJ2-7; D gene unclear. The CDR3 length is 13 residues. Between the trimmed V and J ends, which lost 4 bases and 3 bases, there was a span of 10 bases. Looked up from germline, CDR1 is MNHEY and CDR2 is SVGAGI. The CDR3 DNA reads as TGTGCCAGCAGTTCGTCGCAGGACTACGAGCAGTACTTC. Protein: CASSSSQDYEQYF.